This T cell receptor beta chain is drawn from a study of post-analysis software for immune sequencing data. Study overall: Relapsing-remitting, secondary progressive and progressive-relapsing multiple sclerosis were all included among the disease courses.

Worth noting for this clonotype: Its antigen is not identified.

TCR beta libraries were prepared from cDNA with unique molecular identifiers. The T cell input of roughly 1 to 11 million gave about 470,000 cDNA molecules. One entry per CDR3 protein, called by TCRdb with MiXCR from the PCR reads. The sample has 550,000 to 700,000 distinct CDR3 sequences, 44% seen once. Study-level findings and limits: Higher frequency in patients than in controls was seen for about five TRBV segments, with TRBV5-6, TRBV5-1 and TRBV20-1 among them. Comparison with controls showed significantly lower normalized Chao1 diversity in multiple sclerosis patients. F measure grouped same-batch samples tightly together.

This CDR3 has 13 amino acids. Germline V gene data show CDR1 as SQVTM and CDR2 as ANQGSEA. Trimming pared 4 bases from V and 8 bases from J, leaving 17 bases between. The TCR originated in a girl between 10 and 17 years old with multiple sclerosis. The V and J genes are TRBV29-1 and TRBJ1-2; D is possibly TRBD1 (5 bases). The sample taken for sequencing was blood. CDR3: CSVASGISRGYTF. Written as DNA, the CDR3 is TGCAGCGTTGCCTCAGGGATATCTCGAGGCTACACCTTC.